This T cell receptor (beta chain) was obtained from a study of T cell repertoires in cytomegalovirus infection. Study-wide background: The public TCR beta signatures pointed to both CMV infection and matching HLA type. Study-wide findings and caveats: HLA-C-restricted CMV-specific TCR beta clonotypes were dominant in the ex vivo response. CMV carriers with the relevant HLA were identified by cumulative public TCR beta family frequency.

This clonotype was recorded at least ten times. Its cognate antigen is unknown. From the reads, TCRdb called clonotypes with MiXCR, one entry per CDR3 protein. Of about 460,000 distinct CDR3 sequences listed, around 11% are singletons. Per the germline V gene, CDR1 is SGHVS and CDR2 is FNYEAQ. Trimming cost V 2 bases and J 4 bases, with 18 bases left between them. The CDR3 contains 17 residues. The sequence came from a human donor in good health (CMV status not recorded). Some clones in this sample may be carry-over from other donors' samples. The gene calls are TRBV7-6 and TRBJ1-5, with D tentatively TRBD1 (5 bases). Material: PBMCs. CDR3 nucleotides: TGTGCCAGCAGCTTATCTGGTGGGGGACGGACTAATCAGCCCCAGCATTTT. Its translation is CASSLSGGGRTNQPQHF.